The sequence of this T cell receptor beta chain was determined in a study of control samples from healthy donors and cancer patients (dated by TCRdb to the early 2020s). The method behind the library was the immunoSEQ multiplex PCR assay. Drawn from immuneACCESS, this table holds only the in-frame rearrangements with V and J called that TCRdb kept. Clones are partly lost; checked studies trace under half to an unresolved V gene and leave the rest unexplained. Here the sample has approximately 49,000 clones; approximately 90% occur a single time. The ten largest clones represent roughly 1.5% of the sample. Note on this clone: Its antigen target is currently unknown. Per-nucleotide qualities are absent, and no much larger clonotype sits a single base away.

CDR1 and CDR2 were assigned from the germline V gene (reference sequence) as GTSNPN and SVGIG. The junction shows trimming of 3 bases on V and 4 bases on J, plus 12 bases between the germline ends. The CDR3 starts with the cysteine, ends with the phenylalanine, and has 13 residues. Of the read, only the CDR3 DNA is kept; its 39 bases are in frame from base 1. The V and J segments used are TRBV30 and TRBJ1-1, and the D gene may be TRBD1, 6 bases matching. The sequence was obtained from a middle-aged man with colorectal cancer. The source material was PBMCs. The nucleotide sequence reads TGTGCCTGGAGAGAGGGGGAGGGCACTGAAGCTTTCTTT. Its amino acids are CAWREGEGTEAFF.